The 13 T cell receptor beta chains presented below share a single source sample, sequenced in a study of cytomegalovirus exposure and HLA in healthy donors (dated by TCRdb to 2015 to 2018). The library came from the immunoSEQ multiplex PCR assay. TCRdb stores this immuneACCESS table with in-frame sequences only. Part of the clones is absent; in the studies checked, under half of the shortfall reflects unresolved V genes, and no reason is known for the rest. The sample table contains some 200,000 clones; only one count was recorded for approximately 82% of them. 13% of the sample is held by the ten biggest clonotypes. The sequenced material came from PBMCs. Receptors originate from a woman aged 25 to 39 in good health and CMV-seropositive.

This clone was seen a few times. V gene TRBV27 combines with J gene TRBJ2-3; TRBD2 might be the D (6 bases). This CDR3 is built from 16 residues. Germline-derived CDR1 and CDR2 are MNHEY and SMNVEV (reference sequence). The V gene lost 1 base and the J gene lost 0 bases, with 11 bases spanning the gap. The CDR3 sequence: CASSLWASGSTDTQYF. Written as DNA, the CDR3 is TGTGCCAGCAGTTTATGGGCCAGCGGGAGCACAGATACGCAGTATTTT.

The chain recombines TRBV6-1 with TRBJ2-3, with D possibly TRBD2 on 5 matching bases. The CDR3 totals 14 residues. Germline V gives CDR1 MNHNS, CDR2 SASEGT. The V end was cut by 7 bases, the J end by 9 bases, with 20 bases between. This CDR3 reads CASTGGPEGGTQYF. In DNA form, the CDR3 reads TGTGCCAGCACCGGCGGGCCCGAGGGCGGGACGCAGTATTTT.

The V gene is TRBV10-2, the J gene TRBJ2-3; 9 nucleotides align to TRBD2. J was trimmed by 6 bases and V by 5 bases; bases with no gene match: 9. Per the germline V gene, CDR1 is WSHSY and CDR2 is SAAADI. CDR3 length: 15 residues. CDR3 sequence (DNA): TGCGCCAGCAGTCCGGGACTAGCTCAGGGGGATACGCAGTATTTT. Translating it yields CASSPGLAQGDTQYF.

The chain carries TRBV27 and TRBJ2-7; tentative D call: TRBD1 (6 bases). CDR1 MNHEY and CDR2 SMNVEV come from the germline V gene (reference sequence). The CDR3 loop spans 15 amino acids. Trimming stripped 2 bases from V and 2 bases from J, with 13 bases between. The CDR3 spells CASSLSWTAPYEQYF. Here the CDR3 DNA reads TGTGCCAGCAGTTTAAGCTGGACAGCCCCCTACGAGCAGTACTTC.

The chain links TRBV9 to TRBJ2-1, with D hard to call. The CDR3 has 11 residues. Deletions cut 5 bases from V and 6 bases from J, with 6 bases between. Per germline, CDR1 SGDLS and CDR2 YYNGEE. The CDR3 coding sequence is TGTGCCAGCAGAGCCCTCAATGAGCAGTTCTTC. It translates to CASRALNEQFF. Filled out from reference TRBV9 and TRBJ2-1, the complete variable domain reads DSGVTQTPKHLITATGQRVTLRCSPRSGDLSVYWYQQSLDQGLQFLIQYYNGEERAKGNILERFSAQQFPDLHSELNLSSLELGDSALYFCASRALNEQFFGPGTRLTVL.

This sequence joins TRBV7-9 and TRBJ2-5, with TRBD1 matching over 7 bases. V dropped 3 bases and J dropped 3; count of bases not matched to a gene: 10. Germline loops: CDR1 SEHNR, CDR2 FQNEAQ (reference sequence). This CDR3 spans 16 amino acids. CDR3 loop: CASSLGQGTAKETQYF. CDR3 in DNA: TGTGCCAGCAGCTTGGGCCAAGGGACAGCTAAAGAGACCCAGTACTTC.

This clone was seen once. V is TRBV29-1 and J is TRBJ2-1, with 7 bases lining up with TRBD2. CDR3 length equals 16 residues. The ends lost 0 bases at V and 4 bases at J; junction bases unmatched: 9. Germline values: CDR1 SQVTM, CDR2 ANQGSEA. Here the CDR3 reads CSVEERKASGYNEQFF. CDR3 DNA sequence: TGCAGCGTTGAAGAACGGAAGGCTAGCGGATACAATGAGCAGTTCTTC.

This rearrangement joins TRBV7-2 to TRBJ2-7, with a possible D match to TRBD1 (5 bases). The germline CDR1 and CDR2 sequences are SGHTA and FQGNSA. V gave up 0 bases and J gave up 2 bases, with 11 bases separating them. This CDR3 has 15 residues. CDR3 residues: CASSLAGRQAYEQYF. CDR3 DNA: TGTGCCAGCAGCTTAGCGGGGCGCCAGGCCTACGAGCAGTACTTC. The full variable domain, its missing parts supplied by reference TRBV7-2 and TRBJ2-7, is GAGVSQSPSNKVTEKGKDVELRCDPISGHTALYWYRQSLGQGLEFLIYFQGNSAPDKSGLPSDRFSAERTGGSVSTLTIQRTQQEDSAVYLCASSLAGRQAYEQYFGPGTRLTVT.

The chain is built from TRBV18 and TRBJ2-7; 9 bases fit TRBD1. Germline loops: CDR1 KGHSH, CDR2 LQKENI. This CDR3 comprises 16 residues. The junction had 8 bases not matched to a gene; V was cut back by 3 bases and J by 2 bases. The CDR3 loop is CASSPPPGQGPYEQYF. The CDR3 DNA sequence: TGTGCCAGCTCACCGCCCCCGGGACAGGGTCCCTACGAGCAGTACTTC.

The rearrangement joins TRBV15 to TRBJ2-2, with D uncertain. The CDR3 has 13 residues. The germline V and J ends were trimmed by 1 base and 6 bases, with 6 bases remaining between them. CDR1 LNHNV and CDR2 YYDKDF come from the germline V gene (reference sequence). Here the CDR3 reads CATSRVPAGELFF. DNA of the CDR3: TGTGCCACCAGCAGAGTTCCGGCCGGGGAGCTGTTTTTT.

This clone was detected a few times. The chain recombines TRBV11-2 with TRBJ1-2; a weak D match, TRBD1 (5 bases). Germline lookup yields CDR1 SGHAT and CDR2 FQNNGV. This CDR3 spans 15 amino acids. Trimming removed 0 bases from V and 4 bases from J, with 12 bases in between. The CDR3 here is CASSLESGYGYGYTF. Written as DNA, the CDR3 is TGTGCCAGCAGCTTAGAATCAGGGTACGGCTATGGCTACACCTTC. Supplemented by reference TRBV11-2 and TRBJ1-2, the full variable domain reads EAGVAQSPRYKIIEKRQSVAFWCNPISGHATLYWYQQILGQGPKLLIQFQNNGVVDDSQLPKDRFSAERLKGVDSTLKIQPAKLEDSAVYLCASSLESGYGYGYTFGSGTRLTVV.

The CDR3 reads CASSEALSGGLNYEQYF. Here the CDR3 DNA reads TGTGCCAGCAGTGAAGCGCTGTCAGGGGGGCTGAACTACGAGCAGTACTTC. The chain links TRBV2 to TRBJ2-7, with D possibly matching TRBD1 (7 bases). The CDR3 sequence is 17 residues long. The germline gives CDR1 SNHLY, CDR2 FYNNEI. The ends were cut back, 0 bases at V and 3 bases at J, with 18 bases in the middle.

This clone was observed once. This chain joins TRBV18 and TRBJ2-1, with 9 positions matching TRBD2. CDR1 is KGHSH and CDR2 is LQKENI in the germline V gene. This CDR3 has 16 amino acids. V gave up 3 bases and J gave up 10 bases; unmatched junction bases: 13. The DNA for the CDR3 is TGTGCCAGCTCACCCCCCCCGGGCGGGAGGGCTTGGGAGCAGTTCTTC. It is translated as CASSPPPGGRAWEQFF. The variable domain in full, with the rest retrieved from reference TRBV18 and TRBJ2-1, is NAGVMQNPRHLVRRRGQEARLRCSPMKGHSHVYWYRQLPEEGLKFMVYLQKENIIDESGMPKERFSAEFPKEGPSILRIQQVVRGDSAAYFCASSPPPGGRAWEQFFGPGTRLTVL.